The following is a T cell receptor beta chain sequence with its context. V was clipped by 2 bases and J by 1 base; unmatched bases: 7. This CDR3 has 15 amino acids. From germline, CDR1 is GTSNPN and CDR2 SVGIG (reference sequence). This sample was taken from a study of blood T cell repertoires in COVID-19. For the study at large: From T cells, B-cell-depleted T cells, or PBMCs came the material, which was cDNA or gDNA.

In the original workflow: Counts of nucleated cells, estimated from reference gene primer amplification, were obtained. Here immunoSEQ multiplex PCR was the method, and the copy in TCRdb shows in-frame clones only, minus some. D and trimming were read from the DNA, whereas the V and J calls and clone size are those reported in that table. The sample lists 200,000 to 300,000 clones, roughly 88% occurring once. The clonotype comes from a woman between 40 and 50 years old with acute COVID-19. The sequenced material came from PBMCs or T cells enriched from blood (not recorded which). The chain carries TRBV30 and TRBJ1-1, with TRBD1 identical over 7 bases. The CDR3 region is CAWSPTGTANTEAFF. The CDR3 DNA follows: TGTGCCTGGAGTCCGACCGGGACAGCGAACACTGAAGCTTTCTTT.